This TCR beta chain originates from a study of shared clonotypes between healthy human individuals. The assay was immunoSEQ multiplex PCR, and TCRdb's table has in-frame clones only and misses some. Seen here are millions of clones, about 95% observed once, and the top ten hold 0.9% to 1.4%. CDR1 and CDR2 (germline): MNHNS, SASEGT. The CDR3 totals 15 residues. The J segment lost 5 bases and the V segment lost 6 bases, leaving 10 bases of the junction unmatched. CD45RO-negative, CCR7-selected cells formed the naive CD8 fraction, which excluded terminally differentiated effector memory CD45RA+ cells. The specimen sequenced was naive CD8+ T cells sorted from blood. This clonotype was sampled from a man in his late teens or twenties in good health. The chain recombines TRBV6-1 with TRBJ1-5; the match to TRBD1 covers 7 bases. Here the CDR3 DNA reads TGTGCCAGCAGCCGACTTACAGGGGCGGATCAGCCCCAGCATTTT. Protein: CASSRLTGADQPQHF.